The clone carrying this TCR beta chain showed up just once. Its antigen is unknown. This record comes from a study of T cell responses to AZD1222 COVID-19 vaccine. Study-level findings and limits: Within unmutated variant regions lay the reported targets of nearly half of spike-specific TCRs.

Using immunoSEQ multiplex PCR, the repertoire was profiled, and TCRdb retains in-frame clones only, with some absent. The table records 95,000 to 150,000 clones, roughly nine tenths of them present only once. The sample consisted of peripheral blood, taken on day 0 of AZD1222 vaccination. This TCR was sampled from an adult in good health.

The CDR3 spells CASSVASEGQETQYF. The CDR3 DNA follows: TGTGCCAGCAGCGTAGCGTCGGAGGGACAAGAGACCCAGTACTTC. The rearrangement links TRBV9 to TRBJ2-5; TRBD2 might be the D (6 bases). The V gene lost 0 bases and the J gene lost 2 bases, with 11 bases spanning the gap. The CDR3 is 15 residues long. The germline CDR1 and CDR2 sequences are SGDLS and YYNGEE.